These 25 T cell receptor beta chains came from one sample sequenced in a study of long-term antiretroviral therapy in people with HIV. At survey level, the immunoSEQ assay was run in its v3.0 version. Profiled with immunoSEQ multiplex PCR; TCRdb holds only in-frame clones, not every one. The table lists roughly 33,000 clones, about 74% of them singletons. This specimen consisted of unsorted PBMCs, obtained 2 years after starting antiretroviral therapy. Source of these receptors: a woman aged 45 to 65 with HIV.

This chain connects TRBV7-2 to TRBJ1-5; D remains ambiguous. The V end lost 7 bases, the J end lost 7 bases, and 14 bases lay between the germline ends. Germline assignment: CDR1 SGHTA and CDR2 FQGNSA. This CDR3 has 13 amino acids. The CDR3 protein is CASTPVPGQPQHF. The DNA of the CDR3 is TGTGCCAGCACCCCTGTACCTGGGCAGCCCCAGCATTTT.

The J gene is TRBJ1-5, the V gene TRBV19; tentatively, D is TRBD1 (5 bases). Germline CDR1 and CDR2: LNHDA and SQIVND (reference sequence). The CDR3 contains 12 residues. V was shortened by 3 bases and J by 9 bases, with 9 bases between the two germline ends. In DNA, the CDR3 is TGTGCCAGTAGTATCTACGGGGGGCCCCAGCATTTT. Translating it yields CASSIYGGPQHF.

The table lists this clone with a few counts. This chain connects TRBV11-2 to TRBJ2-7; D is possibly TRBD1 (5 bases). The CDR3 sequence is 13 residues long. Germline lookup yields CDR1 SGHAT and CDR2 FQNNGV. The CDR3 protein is CASSLEGAYEQYV. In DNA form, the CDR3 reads TGTGCCAGCAGCCTAGAAGGGGCCTACGAGCAGTACGTC.

The CDR3 coding sequence is TGTGCCAGCAGCCGACAGGGGCAGAGCAATCAGCCCCAGCATTTT. It yields the protein CASSRQGQSNQPQHF. The V call is TRBV6-1, the J call TRBJ1-5, with 8 bases fitting TRBD1. The CDR3 length is 15 residues. J lost 1 base, V lost 6 bases, and 5 bases had no gene match. Germline V gene sequence: CDR1 MNHNS, CDR2 SASEGT.

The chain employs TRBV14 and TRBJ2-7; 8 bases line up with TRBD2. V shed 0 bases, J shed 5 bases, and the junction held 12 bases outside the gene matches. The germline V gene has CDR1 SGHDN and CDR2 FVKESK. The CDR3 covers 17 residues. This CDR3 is CASSQDNGSGGLDEQYV. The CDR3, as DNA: TGTGCCAGCAGCCAAGATAATGGAAGCGGGGGACTCGACGAGCAGTACGTC.

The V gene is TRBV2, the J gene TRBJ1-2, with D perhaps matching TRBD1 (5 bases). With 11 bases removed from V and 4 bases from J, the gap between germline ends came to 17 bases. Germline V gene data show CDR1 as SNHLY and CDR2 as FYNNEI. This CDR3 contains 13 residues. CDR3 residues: CAEGVGPFYGYTF. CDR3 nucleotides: TGTGCCGAAGGGGTAGGCCCCTTCTATGGCTACACCTTC.

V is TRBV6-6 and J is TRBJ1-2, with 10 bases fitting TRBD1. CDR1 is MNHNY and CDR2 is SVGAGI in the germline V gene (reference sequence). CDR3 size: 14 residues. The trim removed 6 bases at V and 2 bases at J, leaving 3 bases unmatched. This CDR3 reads CASRTDRGNYGYTF. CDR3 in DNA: TGTGCCAGCAGAACGGACAGGGGGAACTATGGCTACACCTTC.

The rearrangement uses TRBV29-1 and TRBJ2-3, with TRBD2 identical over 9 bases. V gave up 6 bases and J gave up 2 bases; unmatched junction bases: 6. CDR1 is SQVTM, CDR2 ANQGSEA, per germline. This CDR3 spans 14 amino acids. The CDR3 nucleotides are TGCAGCGTGTCTAGCGGGGCCTTCACAGATACGCAGTATTTT. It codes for CSVSSGAFTDTQYF.

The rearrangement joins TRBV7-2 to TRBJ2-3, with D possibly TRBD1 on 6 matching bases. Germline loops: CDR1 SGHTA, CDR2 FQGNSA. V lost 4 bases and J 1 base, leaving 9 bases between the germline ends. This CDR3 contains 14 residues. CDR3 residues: CASSSNRGTDTQYF. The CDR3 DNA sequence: TGTGCCAGCAGCTCCAACAGGGGCACAGATACGCAGTATTTT. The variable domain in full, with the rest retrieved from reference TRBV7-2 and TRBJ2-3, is GAGVSQSPSNKVTEKGKDVELRCDPISGHTALYWYRQSLGQGLEFLIYFQGNSAPDKSGLPSDRFSAERTGGSVSTLTIQRTQQEDSAVYLCASSSNRGTDTQYFGPGTRLTVL.

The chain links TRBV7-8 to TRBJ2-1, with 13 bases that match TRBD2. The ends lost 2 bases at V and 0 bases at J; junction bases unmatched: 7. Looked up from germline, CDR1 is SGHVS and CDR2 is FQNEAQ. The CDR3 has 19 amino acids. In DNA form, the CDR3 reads TGTGCCAGCAGCTTAAGACTAGCGGGGGGTTCTATCTCCTACAATGAGCAGTTCTTC. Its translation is CASSLRLAGGSISYNEQFF.

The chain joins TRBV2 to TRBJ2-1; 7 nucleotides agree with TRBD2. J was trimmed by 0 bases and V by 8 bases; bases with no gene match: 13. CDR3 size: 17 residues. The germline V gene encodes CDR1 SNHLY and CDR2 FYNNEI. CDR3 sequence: CASLLGGGSSSYNEQFF. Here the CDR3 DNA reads TGTGCCAGCCTTCTCGGCGGGGGTTCGAGCTCCTACAATGAGCAGTTCTTC.

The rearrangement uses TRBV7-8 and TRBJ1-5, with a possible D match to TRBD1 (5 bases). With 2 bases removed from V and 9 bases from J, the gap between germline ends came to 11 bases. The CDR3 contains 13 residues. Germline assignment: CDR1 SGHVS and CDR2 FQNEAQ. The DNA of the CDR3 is TGTGCCAGCAGCTTACAGGGCGGGGCGCCCCAGCATTTT. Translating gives CASSLQGGAPQHF.

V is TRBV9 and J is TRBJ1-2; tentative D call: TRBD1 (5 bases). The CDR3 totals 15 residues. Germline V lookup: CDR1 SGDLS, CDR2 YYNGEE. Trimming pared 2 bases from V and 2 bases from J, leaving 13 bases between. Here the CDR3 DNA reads TGTGCCAGCAGCGTCGGGACTGCACTCAACTATGGCTACACCTTC. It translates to CASSVGTALNYGYTF.

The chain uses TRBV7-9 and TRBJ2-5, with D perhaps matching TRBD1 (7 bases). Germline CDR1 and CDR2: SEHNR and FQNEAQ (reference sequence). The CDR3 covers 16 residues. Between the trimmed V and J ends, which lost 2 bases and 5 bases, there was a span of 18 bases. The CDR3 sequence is CASSLLRGGAGETQYF. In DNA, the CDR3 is TGTGCCAGCAGCTTATTGAGAGGGGGCGCGGGGGAGACCCAGTACTTC.

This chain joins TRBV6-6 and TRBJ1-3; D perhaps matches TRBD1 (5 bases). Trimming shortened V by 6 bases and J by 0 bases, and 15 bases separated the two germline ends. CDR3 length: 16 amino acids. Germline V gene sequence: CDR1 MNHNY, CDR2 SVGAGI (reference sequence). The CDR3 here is CASSPEYRGSGNTIYF. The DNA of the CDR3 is TGTGCCAGCAGCCCCGAATATAGGGGCTCTGGAAACACCATATATTTT.

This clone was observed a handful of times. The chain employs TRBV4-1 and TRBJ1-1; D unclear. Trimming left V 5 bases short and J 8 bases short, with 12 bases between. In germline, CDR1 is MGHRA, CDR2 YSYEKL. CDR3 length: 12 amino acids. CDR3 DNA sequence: TGCGCCAGCAGCACAAGCCGACAAGAAGCTTTCTTT. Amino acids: CASSTSRQEAFF.

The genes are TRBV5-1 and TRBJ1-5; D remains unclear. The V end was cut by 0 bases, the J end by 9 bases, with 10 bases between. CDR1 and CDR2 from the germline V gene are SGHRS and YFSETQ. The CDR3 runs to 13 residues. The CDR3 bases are TGCGCCAGCAGCTTGGCCCCGACGGCGCCCCAGCATTTT. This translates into CASSLAPTAPQHF.

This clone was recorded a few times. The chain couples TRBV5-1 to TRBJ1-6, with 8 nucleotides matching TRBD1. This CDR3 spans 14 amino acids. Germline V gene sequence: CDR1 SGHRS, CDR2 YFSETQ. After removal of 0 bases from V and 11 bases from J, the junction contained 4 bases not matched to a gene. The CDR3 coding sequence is TGCGCCAGCAGCTTGGGGACAGGGCTTCCACCCCTCCACTTT. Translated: CASSLGTGLPPLHF. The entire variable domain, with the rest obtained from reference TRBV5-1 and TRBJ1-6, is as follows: KAGVTQTPRYLIKTRGQQVTLSCSPISGHRSVSWYQQTPGQGLQFLFEYFSETQRNKGNFPGRFSGRQFSNSRSEMNVSTLELGDSALYLCASSLGTGLPPLHFGNGTRLTVT.

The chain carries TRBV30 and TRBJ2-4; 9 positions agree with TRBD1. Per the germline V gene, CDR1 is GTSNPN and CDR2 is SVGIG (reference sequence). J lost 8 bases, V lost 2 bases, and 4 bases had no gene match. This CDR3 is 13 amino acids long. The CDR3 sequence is CAWSLGQGDIQYF. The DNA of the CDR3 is TGTGCCTGGAGTTTGGGACAGGGAGACATTCAGTACTTC.

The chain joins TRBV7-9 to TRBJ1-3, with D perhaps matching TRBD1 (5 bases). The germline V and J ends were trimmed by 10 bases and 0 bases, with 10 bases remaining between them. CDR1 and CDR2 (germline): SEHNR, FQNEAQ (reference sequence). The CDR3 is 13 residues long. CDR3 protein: CAIRGDSGNTIYF. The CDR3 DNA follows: TGTGCCATCCGAGGGGACTCTGGAAACACCATATATTTT.

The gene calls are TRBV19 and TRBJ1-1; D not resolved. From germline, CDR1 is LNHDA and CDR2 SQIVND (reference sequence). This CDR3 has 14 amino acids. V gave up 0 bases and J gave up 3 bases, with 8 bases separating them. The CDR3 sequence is CASSIDRGYTEAFF. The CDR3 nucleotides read TGTGCCAGTAGTATAGATCGAGGGTACACTGAAGCTTTCTTT.

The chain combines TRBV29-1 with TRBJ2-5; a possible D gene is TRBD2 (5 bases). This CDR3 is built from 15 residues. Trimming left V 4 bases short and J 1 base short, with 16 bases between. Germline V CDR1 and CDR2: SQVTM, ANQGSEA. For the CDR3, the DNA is TGCAGCGTTGTTTTAAGGGCGAGGGTCCAAGAGACCCAGTACTTC. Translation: CSVVLRARVQETQYF.

The CDR3, as DNA: TGTGCCAGCAGTTATTCGGCACAAGTTCGCACTGAAGCTTTCTTT. The encoded protein is CASSYSAQVRTEAFF. The genes are TRBV6-5 and TRBJ1-1; unclear D gene. V shed 3 bases and J shed 4 bases, with 15 bases lying between them. Per the germline V gene, CDR1 is MNHEY and CDR2 is SVGAGI. The length of the CDR3 is 15 residues.

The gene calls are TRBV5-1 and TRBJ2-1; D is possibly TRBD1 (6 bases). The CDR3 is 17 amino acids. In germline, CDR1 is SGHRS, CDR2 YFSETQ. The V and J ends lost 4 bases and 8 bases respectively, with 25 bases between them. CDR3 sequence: CASSRRETGTLLDEQFF. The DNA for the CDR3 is TGCGCCAGCAGCCGCAGGGAAACAGGGACCCTTTTGGATGAGCAGTTCTTC. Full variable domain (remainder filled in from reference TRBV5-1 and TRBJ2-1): KAGVTQTPRYLIKTRGQQVTLSCSPISGHRSVSWYQQTPGQGLQFLFEYFSETQRNKGNFPGRFSGRQFSNSRSEMNVSTLELGDSALYLCASSRRETGTLLDEQFFGPGTRLTVL.

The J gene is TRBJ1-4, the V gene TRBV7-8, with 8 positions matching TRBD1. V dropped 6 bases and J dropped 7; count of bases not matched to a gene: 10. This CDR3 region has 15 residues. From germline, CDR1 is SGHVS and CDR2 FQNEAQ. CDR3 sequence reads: CASRRLGQGSEKLFF. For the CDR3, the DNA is TGTGCCAGCAGAAGACTCGGACAGGGTAGTGAAAAACTGTTTTTT. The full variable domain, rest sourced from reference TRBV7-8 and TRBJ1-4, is GAGVSQSPRYKVAKRGQDVALRCDPISGHVSLFWYQQALGQGPEFLTYFQNEAQLDKSGLPSDRFFAERPEGSVSTLKIQRTQQEDSAVYLCASRRLGQGSEKLFFGSGTQLSVL.